Presented here are 5 T cell receptor beta chains from one specimen sequenced in a study of T cell clonotyping in hematopoietic cell transplantation. Sequencing used immunoSEQ multiplex PCR; TCRdb keeps in-frame clones, though not all of them. This table holds 28,000 or so clones, 90% to 97% found once. The sequenced sample was peripheral blood mononuclear cells. The receptors derive from a man aged 45 to 65 in good health. Some clones in this sample may be carry-over from other donors' samples.

The chain carries TRBV6-6 and TRBJ1-2; D gene unclear. The CDR3 spans 15 residues. Germline CDR1 and CDR2: MNHNY and SVGAGI (reference sequence). Trimming took 4 bases from V and 0 from J, leaving 12 bases between them. The CDR3 spells CASSSTANANYGYTF. DNA of the CDR3: TGTGCCAGCAGTTCAACAGCTAATGCTAACTATGGCTACACCTTC.

The rearrangement joins TRBV6-1 to TRBJ1-1, with D possibly matching TRBD1 (6 bases). CDR1 and CDR2 from the germline V gene are MNHNS and SASEGT. The CDR3 covers 14 residues. With 6 bases removed from V and 3 bases from J, the gap between germline ends came to 14 bases. For the CDR3, the DNA is TGTGCCAGCAGCTTCACAGGGCGGGACACTGAAGCTTTCTTT. Protein sequence: CASSFTGRDTEAFF.

The rearrangement joins TRBV18 to TRBJ1-1; tentatively, D is TRBD1 (5 bases). V was trimmed by 3 bases and J by 1 base, leaving 9 bases between them. Germline V gives CDR1 KGHSH, CDR2 LQKENI. The length of the CDR3 is 14 residues. CDR3 sequence (DNA): TGTGCCAGCTCACCGGAGGGGACGAACACTGAAGCTTTCTTT. This translates into CASSPEGTNTEAFF.

This chain's CDR3 is CASSIGGAYEQYF. The CDR3 nucleotides are TGTGCCAGTAGTATTGGGGGTGCCTACGAGCAGTACTTC. This chain connects TRBV19 to TRBJ2-7, with D possibly being TRBD1 or TRBD2 (5 bases each). The V gene's germline CDR1 is LNHDA and CDR2 SQIVND (reference sequence). Trimming took 3 bases from V and 2 from J, leaving 8 bases between them. CDR3 length: 13 amino acids.

CDR3 bases: TGTGCCAGCAGGAAGGACGGATTCAACTATGGCTACACCTTC. Translated: CASRKDGFNYGYTF. This chain joins TRBV6-5 and TRBJ1-2; D remains unclear. V was trimmed by 6 bases and J by 2 bases, leaving 13 bases between them. Germline CDR1 reads MNHEY; CDR2 reads SVGAGI. CDR3 size: 14 residues.